This T cell receptor (beta chain) was retrieved from a study of blood T cell repertoires in COVID-19. Study-wide context: Material from acute and convalescent COVID-19 was sourced from the United States, Italy and Spain. The cDNA or gDNA used as material had been derived from T cells, B-cell-depleted T cells, or PBMCs.

This clone has just a few counts. Study processing details: Amplification from reference gene primers served as the basis for estimated nucleated cell counts. Some clones are missing from TCRdb's copy, which holds only in-frame ones; the method was immunoSEQ multiplex PCR. Clonal size and the V and J genes are those of that table, whereas D and trimming came from the DNA. The table has 110,000 to 150,000 clones, 65% to 90% seen once. Germline V gene data show CDR1 as GTSNPN and CDR2 as SVGIG (reference sequence). The CDR3 is 12 amino acids. The ends were cut back, 3 bases at V and 0 bases at J, with 5 bases in the middle.

The rearrangement links TRBV30 to TRBJ1-1; no clear D gene. This TCR derives from a man aged 55 to 70 with active or convalescent COVID-19. The sequencing sample was made of peripheral blood. CDR3 DNA sequence: TGTGCCTGGAGGTTAATGAACACTGAAGCTTTCTTT. Encoded protein: CAWRLMNTEAFF.